Listed here are 22 T cell receptor beta chains from one sample, sequenced in a study of T cells in localized non-small cell lung cancer (dated by TCRdb to the early 2020s). Library preparation was by the immunoSEQ multiplex PCR assay. TCRdb took over this immuneACCESS table, retaining in-frame rearrangements with V and J assigned. Such tables are incomplete; in checked studies, under half of the missing clones stem from an unresolved V gene, and the remainder is unexplained. In this sample the table shows approximately 47,000 clones, roughly nine tenths of which occur a single time. The ten top clones hold roughly 2.5% of the sample. Sequencing used PBMCs, obtained before any cancer treatment. Receptors originate from a man aged 40 to 70 with stage II lung adenocarcinoma.

The CDR3 sequence: CASSFTGGAAQETQYF. In DNA form, the CDR3 reads TGTGCCAGCAGTTTTACGGGGGGAGCGGCCCAAGAGACCCAGTACTTC. This chain connects TRBV28 to TRBJ2-5, with 7 bases that match TRBD2. The germline gives CDR1 MDHEN, CDR2 SYDVKM. With 3 bases clipped from V and 1 base from J, the junction kept 8 bases outside the gene matches. The CDR3 is made up of 16 amino acids.

The DNA for the CDR3 is TGTGCCACACGTACTAGCGGGGTAACCGGGGAGCTGTTTTTT. Its translation: CATRTSGVTGELFF. The genes are TRBV10-3 and TRBJ2-2; 10 bases match TRBD2. Trimming removed 10 bases from V and 5 bases from J; junction bases left unmatched: 7. The V gene's germline CDR1 is ENHRY and CDR2 SYGVKD. This CDR3 region has 14 residues.

This chain links TRBV21-1 with TRBJ2-5. TRBV21-1 is classified as a pseudogene. The CDR3 runs 16 residues. This chain's CDR3 is CASSLGRTRRHETQYF. The CDR3 DNA is TGTGCCAGCAGCCTCGGACGGACCCGTCGACATGAGACCCAGTACTTC.

The chain has TRBV2 and TRBJ2-7; the D is unclear. CDR1 is SNHLY and CDR2 is FYNNEI in the germline V gene. Trimming pared 8 bases from V and 0 bases from J, leaving 11 bases between. The CDR3 consists of 13 residues. The CDR3 coding sequence is TGTGCCAGCCGAGGTTCTGTCTCCTACGAGCAGTACTTC. Its protein is CASRGSVSYEQYF.

The rearrangement joins TRBV27 to TRBJ1-5; TRBD1 aligns across 7 bases. The CDR3 is 15 amino acids. Per germline, CDR1 MNHEY and CDR2 SMNVEV (reference sequence). V trimming: 0 bases; J trimming: 1 base; junction bases outside the gene matches: 0. The CDR3, as DNA: TGTGCCAGCAGTTTATCAGGGGGCAGCAATCAGCCCCAGCATTTT. Its translation is CASSLSGGSNQPQHF.

The chain links TRBV15 to TRBJ2-4; the match to TRBD1 covers 8 bases. The CDR3 spans 15 residues. In germline, CDR1 is LNHNV, CDR2 YYDKDF (reference sequence). The trim removed 0 bases at V and 6 bases at J, leaving 4 bases unmatched. The CDR3 nucleotides are TGTGCCACCAGCAGAGATTTGGGACAGGTAAACATTCAGTACTTC. Translated, it gives CATSRDLGQVNIQYF.

This clone was seen only a few times. The chain recombines TRBV5-1 with TRBJ1-1; D remains ambiguous. CDR3 size: 13 residues. Trimming removed 5 bases from V and 1 base from J, with 9 bases in between. The germline V gene encodes CDR1 SGHRS and CDR2 YFSETQ. The DNA for the CDR3 is TGCGCCAGCAGTACGGCGGGGAACACTGAAGCTTTCTTT. Protein: CASSTAGNTEAFF.

This sequence joins TRBV6-6 and TRBJ2-1; tentative D call: TRBD2 (7 bases). The germline V gene has CDR1 MNHNY and CDR2 SVGAGI (reference sequence). The CDR3 extends over 13 amino acids. The ends were cut back, 2 bases at V and 10 bases at J, with 12 bases in the middle. CDR3: CASSYGRGREQFF. CDR3 DNA sequence: TGTGCCAGCAGTTACGGGAGGGGGAGAGAGCAGTTCTTC.

The chain links TRBV9 to TRBJ2-3; 9 nucleotides match TRBD2. CDR3 length equals 16 residues. Germline V CDR1 and CDR2: SGDLS, YYNGEE. The junction had 2 bases not matched to a gene; V was cut back by 0 bases and J by 0 bases. The CDR3 DNA reads as TGTGCCAGCAGCGTAGGAAGCGGGGGGAGCACAGATACGCAGTATTTT. Protein sequence: CASSVGSGGSTDTQYF.

This clone was counted only a few times. This chain uses TRBV2 with TRBJ2-5; 10 bases match TRBD1. This CDR3 spans 13 amino acids. The junction had 3 bases not matched to a gene; V was cut back by 6 bases and J by 5 bases. Per the germline V gene, CDR1 is SNHLY and CDR2 is FYNNEI. CDR3 nucleotides: TGTGCCAGCAGGGGACAGGGGAGGGAGACCCAGTACTTC. Protein product: CASRGQGRETQYF.

This chain uses TRBV27 with TRBJ1-1; TRBD1 aligns across 9 bases. The ends lost 9 bases at V and 7 bases at J; junction bases unmatched: 9. Germline CDR1 MNHEY, CDR2 SMNVEV (reference sequence). The CDR3 runs to 13 residues. The DNA for the CDR3 is TGTGCCAGTTCGCCGGGACAGGGCAGTGAAGCTTTCTTT. Its translation: CASSPGQGSEAFF.

V gene TRBV29-1 combines with J gene TRBJ1-1; D is undetermined. CDR1 SQVTM and CDR2 ANQGSEA come from the germline V gene. CDR3 length equals 13 residues. Trimming took 5 bases from V and 2 from J, leaving 12 bases between them. CDR3 coding DNA: TGCAGCGTTATACGGACGCTTAACACTGAAGCTTTCTTT. It yields the protein CSVIRTLNTEAFF.

The rearrangement joins TRBV14 to TRBJ2-5; perhaps TRBD1 as D (5 bases). Looked up from germline, CDR1 is SGHDN and CDR2 is FVKESK. The CDR3 runs to 12 residues. V shed 1 base and J shed 7 bases, with 7 bases lying between them. CDR3 nucleotides: TGTGCCAGCAGCCAAGGTCAGGGGACCCAGTACTTC. Amino acids: CASSQGQGTQYF. The variable domain in full, completed from reference TRBV14 and TRBJ2-5, reads EAGVTQFPSHSVIEKGQTVTLRCDPISGHDNLYWYRRVMGKEIKFLLHFVKESKQDESGMPNNRFLAERTGGTYSTLKVQPAELEDSGVYFCASSQGQGTQYFGPGTRLLVL.

The table lists this clone with a count of one. The gene calls are TRBV5-1 and TRBJ1-1; D perhaps matches TRBD1 (5 bases). This CDR3 spans 13 amino acids. The V and J ends lost 6 bases and 0 bases respectively, with 9 bases between them. CDR1 SGHRS and CDR2 YFSETQ come from the germline V gene. The chain's CDR3 is CASKEGMNTEAFF. The CDR3 nucleotides are TGCGCCAGCAAAGAGGGGATGAACACTGAAGCTTTCTTT.

This chain links TRBV10-3 with TRBJ2-7; D possibly matches TRBD1 or TRBD2 (6 bases each). This CDR3 is 14 amino acids long. The germline V gene has CDR1 ENHRY and CDR2 SYGVKD. V was pared by 10 bases and J by 2 bases, with 18 bases between. As DNA, the CDR3 is TGTGCCACTGCAGGGGAGGTCTCGACCTACGAGCAGTACTTC. It translates to CATAGEVSTYEQYF.

This chain connects TRBV4-1 to TRBJ2-7, with D possibly being TRBD1 (5 bases). Deletions cut 0 bases from V and 3 bases from J, with 18 bases between. Looked up from germline, CDR1 is MGHRA and CDR2 is YSYEKL. The CDR3 loop spans 17 amino acids. The CDR3 loop is CASSQDFRHGQGYEQYF. The DNA of the CDR3 is TGCGCCAGCAGCCAAGATTTTCGGCATGGGCAGGGCTACGAGCAGTACTTC.

Only a few counts were recorded for this clone. The genes are TRBV19 and TRBJ1-5; D is undetermined. The V gene lost 7 bases and the J gene lost 0 bases, with 16 bases spanning the gap. Germline V gene data show CDR1 as LNHDA and CDR2 as SQIVND (reference sequence). This CDR3 spans 16 amino acids. CDR3 loop: CASTARRGVSNQPQHF. CDR3 in DNA: TGTGCCAGTACCGCCCGGCGGGGAGTTAGCAATCAGCCCCAGCATTTT.

The genes are TRBV9 and TRBJ2-7, with D perhaps matching TRBD2 (6 bases). Trimming stripped 4 bases from V and 3 bases from J, with 14 bases between. Germline V gives CDR1 SGDLS, CDR2 YYNGEE. The CDR3 extends over 14 amino acids. The CDR3 here is CASSPRGDFYEQYF. CDR3 sequence (DNA): TGTGCCAGCAGCCCCCGCGGGGACTTCTACGAGCAGTACTTC.

This clone was picked up one time. The chain employs TRBV7-3 and TRBJ2-3, with 7 bases matching TRBD2. J gave up 2 bases and V 2 bases, and 7 bases lay outside the gene matches. Germline lookup yields CDR1 SGHTA and CDR2 FQGTGA. The CDR3 runs to 16 residues. This CDR3 reads CASSLLPSGVTDTQYF. CDR3 DNA sequence: TGTGCCAGCAGCTTACTCCCTAGCGGTGTCACAGATACGCAGTATTTT.

This chain joins TRBV20-1 and TRBJ1-1; 7 positions agree with TRBD1. This CDR3 is 11 amino acids long. Germline V gives CDR1 DFQATT, CDR2 SNEGSKA (reference sequence). V was pared by 5 bases and J by 8 bases, with 5 bases of the junction left unmatched. CDR3 loop: CSAETGTEAFF. CDR3 nucleotides: TGCAGTGCTGAGACAGGGACGGAAGCTTTCTTT.

To note about this clone: The sample carries other DNA sequences with the same CDR3. This rearrangement joins TRBV19 to TRBJ1-1; maybe TRBD1 (5 bases). CDR3 length: 13 amino acids. Trimming pared 4 bases from V and 1 base from J, leaving 7 bases between. CDR1 and CDR2 (germline): LNHDA, SQIVND (reference sequence). CDR3 sequence: CASSSTGNTEAFF. The DNA of the CDR3 is TGTGCCAGTAGTAGTACAGGGAACACTGAAGCTTTCTTT.

The rearrangement links TRBV10-2 to TRBJ1-1; no clear D. There are 14 residues in the CDR3. V was shortened by 6 bases and J by 5 bases, with 16 bases between the two germline ends. The germline gives CDR1 WSHSY, CDR2 SAAADI. The CDR3 region is CASRITYGVTEAFF. The CDR3 nucleotides are TGCGCCAGCAGAATCACCTACGGGGTGACTGAAGCTTTCTTT.